This paragraph reports one T cell receptor (beta chain). Its antigen target is currently unknown. No base quality information exists; no much larger clone differs at one position. These data belong to a study of blood T cell repertoires in COVID-19 (dated by TCRdb to the early 2020s). Background for the entire study: Samples covering the acute and convalescent phases of COVID-19 were provided by collaborators in the United States, Italy and Spain. The prospective study material was composed of cDNA or gDNA derived from T cells, B-cell-depleted T cells, or PBMCs. Subjects who had been exposed to COVID-19, were actively infected with it, or had recovered from it provided the deeply sampled blood TCRbeta repertoires that made up the dataset. A freely available public database, intended as a resource for researchers studying the immune response to SARS-CoV-2, is where the repertoires were released. Samples were obtained from the ongoing ImmuneRACE study (first 160 participants) and from 1,254 subjects provided by 6 global collaborators. Nearly every sample came with metadata listing a de-identified subject ID, COVID-19 status, age in years and sex. HLA class I and class II types, where available, came from metadata supplied by the sample provider rather than from assay-based typing. The research as a whole found: The quantity of clinical and demographic metadata differed by source and by participant and was supplied without curation.

The trim is 3 bases for V and 4 bases for J, with a gap of 13 bases between the germline ends. Based on the germline V gene, the CDR1 and CDR2 sequences are KGHSH and LQKENI. The CDR3 goes from the cysteine to the phenylalanine over 14 residues. Only the CDR3 DNA stays, 42 bases, in frame from base 1. TCRbeta CDR3 regions were amplified from genomic DNA using the immunoSEQ Assay, a bias-controlled multiplex PCR. The authors' pipeline ran thus. The number of nucleated cells in each sample was estimated from the amplification of reference gene primers within the assay. Sequence reads were collapsed and filtered to measure the absolute abundance of every unique TCRbeta CDR3 rearrangement. For each sample, productive Simpson clonality was calculated by taking the square root of Simpson's diversity index across productive rearrangements. What TCRdb holds here is the immuneACCESS table cut down to in-frame rearrangements. Part of the clones is not present; checked against another copy, under half of the missing clones reflect an unresolved V gene, and the others are unexplained. V, J and clone size are taken as reported in that table, and D and trimming were inferred from the DNA itself. This sample is represented by approximately 36,000 clones; around four fifths of them were singletons. The ten top clones hold 1.5% to 2% of the sample.

In Seattle, one collaborating source enrolled patients while the infection was active and tracked those patients longitudinally over the course of disease. The collaborating institutions used their own protocols to collect whole blood in K2EDTA tubes. For TCRbeta analysis, collaborators shipped samples in one of three forms: frozen whole blood, isolated PBMCs, or DNA extracted from either of those sample types. The specimen was peripheral blood. The source is a man aged 60 to 69 with COVID-19, enrolled during active disease. This chain joins TRBV18 to TRBJ2-7, with a tentative D gene TRBD2 over 5 matching bases. The CDR3 is CASSPPGKAYEQYF. The DNA sequence is TGTGCCAGCTCACCGCCGGGGAAGGCATACGAGCAGTACTTC. The variable domain in full, with residues beyond the CDR3 obtained from the reference TRBV18 and TRBJ2-7 genes, is NAGVMQNPRHLVRRRGQEARLRCSPMKGHSHVYWYRQLPEEGLKFMVYLQKENIIDESGMPKERFSAEFPKEGPSILRIQQVVRGDSAAYFCASSPPGKAYEQYFGPGTRLTVT.